This T cell receptor (beta chain) comes out of a study of blood T cell repertoires in COVID-19. Study as a whole: Whether acute or convalescent, the COVID-19 samples came from the United States, Italy and Spain.

Enrollees, about 18 to 89 years old, lived in about two dozen US areas. CDR1 is MNHNY and CDR2 is SVGAGI in the germline V gene (reference sequence). The trim removed 5 bases at V and 2 bases at J, leaving 8 bases unmatched. The CDR3 has 17 amino acids. Here immunoSEQ multiplex PCR was the method, and the copy in TCRdb shows in-frame clones only, minus some. The sample holds about 480,000 clones, 88% seen once. Specimen: PBMCs or T cells enriched from blood (not recorded which). The chain combines TRBV6-6 with TRBJ2-1; 11 bases are a match to TRBD2. The source of this sequence is a woman aged 40-49 years who had recovered from COVID-19. CDR3 in amino acids: CASSPTSGSGAYNEQFF. The CDR3 nucleotides read TGTGCCAGCAGTCCAACTAGCGGGAGTGGGGCCTACAATGAGCAGTTCTTC.